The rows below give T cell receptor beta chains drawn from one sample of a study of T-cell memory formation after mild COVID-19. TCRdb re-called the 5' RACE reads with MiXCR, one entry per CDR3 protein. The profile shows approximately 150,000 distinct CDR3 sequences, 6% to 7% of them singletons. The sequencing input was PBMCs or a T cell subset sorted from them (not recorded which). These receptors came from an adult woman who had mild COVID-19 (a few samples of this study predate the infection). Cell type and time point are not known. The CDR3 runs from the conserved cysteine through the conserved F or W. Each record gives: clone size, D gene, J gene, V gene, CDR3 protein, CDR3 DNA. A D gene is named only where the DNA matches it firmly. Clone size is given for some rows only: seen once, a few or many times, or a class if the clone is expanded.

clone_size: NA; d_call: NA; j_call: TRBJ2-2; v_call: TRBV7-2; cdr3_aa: CASSLGVGELFF; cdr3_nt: TGTGCCAGCAGCCTAGGGGTCGGGGAGCTGTTTTTT
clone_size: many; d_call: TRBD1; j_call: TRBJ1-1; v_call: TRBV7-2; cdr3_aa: CASSLVRQGGTEAFF; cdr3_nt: TGTGCCAGCAGCTTGGTGAGACAGGGAGGGACTGAAGCTTTCTTT
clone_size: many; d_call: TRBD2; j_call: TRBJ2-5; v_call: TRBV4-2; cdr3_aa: CASSQDTTSGVVRETQYF; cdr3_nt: TGTGCCAGCAGCCAAGATACAACTAGCGGGGTGGTTCGTGAGACCCAGTACTTC
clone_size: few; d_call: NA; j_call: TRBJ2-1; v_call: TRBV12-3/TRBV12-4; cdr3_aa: CASTPLQGGEQFF; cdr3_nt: TGTGCCAGCACCCCCCTCCAAGGGGGTGAGCAGTTCTTC
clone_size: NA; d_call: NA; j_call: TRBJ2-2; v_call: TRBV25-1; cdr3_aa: CASSVKSIRAGELFF; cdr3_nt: TGTGCCAGCAGTGTGAAGTCTATTAGGGCCGGGGAGCTGTTTTTT
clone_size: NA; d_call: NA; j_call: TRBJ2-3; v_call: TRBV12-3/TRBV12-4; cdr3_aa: CASSERARRYF; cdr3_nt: TGTGCCAGCAGCGAGCGGGCCCGCCGTTATTTT
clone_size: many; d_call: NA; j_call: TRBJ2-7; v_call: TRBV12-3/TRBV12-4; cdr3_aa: CASSLAAAYEQYF; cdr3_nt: TGTGCCAGCAGTTTAGCCGCAGCATACGAGCAGTACTTC
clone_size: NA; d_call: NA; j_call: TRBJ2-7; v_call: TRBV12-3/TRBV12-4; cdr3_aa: CASSLGVSTYEQYF; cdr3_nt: TGTGCCAGCAGTTTAGGGGTATCCACCTACGAGCAGTACTTC
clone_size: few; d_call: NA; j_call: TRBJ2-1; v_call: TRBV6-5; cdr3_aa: CASSYFSGGRGNEQFF; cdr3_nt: TGTGCCAGCAGTTACTTTTCAGGGGGTCGGGGGAATGAGCAGTTCTTC
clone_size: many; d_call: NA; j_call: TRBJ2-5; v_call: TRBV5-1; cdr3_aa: CASSSPEGYETQYF; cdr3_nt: TGCGCCAGCAGCTCTCCGGAAGGCTACGAGACCCAGTACTTC
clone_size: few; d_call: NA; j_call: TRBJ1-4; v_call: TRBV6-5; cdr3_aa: CASSYSIRGGSEKLFF; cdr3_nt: TGTGCCAGCAGTTACTCGATAAGGGGTGGGAGTGAAAAACTGTTTTTT
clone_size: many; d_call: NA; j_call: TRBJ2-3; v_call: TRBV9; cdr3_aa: CASSVGQTRGTDTQYF; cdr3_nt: TGTGCCAGCAGCGTAGGTCAGACCAGGGGCACAGATACGCAGTATTTT
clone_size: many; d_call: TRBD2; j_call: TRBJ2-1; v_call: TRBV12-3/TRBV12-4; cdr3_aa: CASSLTSGTYNEQFF; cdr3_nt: TGTGCCAGCAGTCTGACTAGCGGGACCTACAATGAGCAGTTCTTC
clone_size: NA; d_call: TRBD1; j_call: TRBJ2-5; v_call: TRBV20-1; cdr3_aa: CSARSAQGAPRETQYF; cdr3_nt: TGCAGTGCTAGATCCGCGCAGGGGGCGCCCCGGGAGACCCAGTACTTC
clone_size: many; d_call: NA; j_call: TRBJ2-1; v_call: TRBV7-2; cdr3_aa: CASSLAISNEQFF; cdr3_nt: TGTGCCAGCAGCTTAGCGATAAGCAATGAGCAGTTCTTC
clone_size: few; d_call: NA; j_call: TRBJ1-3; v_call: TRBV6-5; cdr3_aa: CASSYSNMGPGNTIYF; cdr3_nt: TGTGCCAGCAGTTACTCGAATATGGGTCCTGGAAACACCATATATTTT
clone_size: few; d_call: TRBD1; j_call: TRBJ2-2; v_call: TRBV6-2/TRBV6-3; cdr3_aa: CASRGRGLNTGELFF; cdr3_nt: TGTGCCAGCCGAGGTAGGGGGCTAAACACCGGGGAGCTGTTTTTT
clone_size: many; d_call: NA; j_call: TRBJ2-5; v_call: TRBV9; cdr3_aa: CASSPRGGGRETQYF; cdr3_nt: TGTGCCAGCAGCCCCCGAGGGGGGGGGCGAGAGACCCAGTACTTC
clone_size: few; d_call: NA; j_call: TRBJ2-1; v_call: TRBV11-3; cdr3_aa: CASRQAGVSYNEQFF; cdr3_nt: TGTGCCAGCAGACAGGCAGGGGTCTCCTACAATGAGCAGTTCTTC
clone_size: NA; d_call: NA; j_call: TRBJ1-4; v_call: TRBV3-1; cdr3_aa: CASSPSTGEKPLF; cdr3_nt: TGTGCCAGCAGCCCTTCGACTGGTGAAAAACCGCTTTTT
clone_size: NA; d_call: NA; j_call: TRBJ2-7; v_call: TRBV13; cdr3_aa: CASSTTGTRQYF; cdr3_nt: TGTGCCAGCAGCACGACAGGGACTCGGCAGTACTTC
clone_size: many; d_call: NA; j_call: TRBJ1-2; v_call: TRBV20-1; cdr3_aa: CSADTTGGLGNYGYTF; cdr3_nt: TGCAGTGCTGACACTACGGGGGGATTAGGAAACTATGGCTACACCTTC
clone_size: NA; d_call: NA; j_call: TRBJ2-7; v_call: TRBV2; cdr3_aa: CASSEAPGASEQYF; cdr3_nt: TGTGCCAGCAGTGAAGCCCCAGGGGCCAGCGAGCAGTACTTC
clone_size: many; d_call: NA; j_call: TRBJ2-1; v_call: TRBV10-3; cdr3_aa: CAISERWERRDEQFF; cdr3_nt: TGTGCCATCAGTGAGCGGTGGGAACGTCGCGATGAGCAGTTCTTC
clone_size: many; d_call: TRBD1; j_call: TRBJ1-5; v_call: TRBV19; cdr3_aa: CASRTTGLDGQPQHF; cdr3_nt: TGTGCCAGTAGGACGACAGGGCTAGACGGTCAGCCCCAGCATTTT
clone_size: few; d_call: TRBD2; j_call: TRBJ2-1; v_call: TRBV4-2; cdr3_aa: CASSQDDASGNNEQFF; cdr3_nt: TGTGCCAGCAGCCAAGATGATGCTAGCGGGAACAATGAGCAGTTCTTC
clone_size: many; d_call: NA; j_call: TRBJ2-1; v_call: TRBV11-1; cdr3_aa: CASSLEGVAYNEQFF; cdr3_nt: TGTGCCAGCAGCTTAGAGGGAGTCGCCTACAATGAGCAGTTCTTC
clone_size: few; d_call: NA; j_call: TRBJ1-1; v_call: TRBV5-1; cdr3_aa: CASSLGQPNTEAFF; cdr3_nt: TGCGCCAGCAGCTTGGGACAGCCCAACACTGAAGCTTTCTTT
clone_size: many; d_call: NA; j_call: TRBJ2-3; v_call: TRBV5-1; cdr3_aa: CASERARRGADTQYF; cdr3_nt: TGCGCCAGCGAACGGGCCCGGAGGGGGGCAGATACGCAGTATTTT
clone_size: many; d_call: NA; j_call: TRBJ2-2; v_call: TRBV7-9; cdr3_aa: CASSLAQVGAGELFF; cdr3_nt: TGTGCCAGCAGCTTAGCACAGGTTGGAGCCGGGGAGCTGTTTTTT
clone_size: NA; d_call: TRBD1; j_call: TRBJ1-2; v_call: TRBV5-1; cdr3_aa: CASSLDGTGVGYTF; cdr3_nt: TGCGCCAGCAGCTTGGATGGGACAGGGGTTGGCTACACCTTC
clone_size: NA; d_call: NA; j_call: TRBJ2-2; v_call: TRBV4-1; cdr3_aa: CASGFAGGRTGELFF; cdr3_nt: TGCGCCAGCGGCTTCGCCGGGGGGCGAACCGGGGAGCTGTTTTTT
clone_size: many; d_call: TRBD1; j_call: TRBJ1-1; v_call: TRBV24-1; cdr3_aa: CATSDHRGLRTEAFF; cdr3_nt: TGTGCCACCAGTGACCACAGGGGGCTACGCACTGAAGCTTTCTTT
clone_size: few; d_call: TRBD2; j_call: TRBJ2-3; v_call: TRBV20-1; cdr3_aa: CSAKGLYTDTQYF; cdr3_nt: TGCAGTGCTAAGGGACTATACACAGATACGCAGTATTTT
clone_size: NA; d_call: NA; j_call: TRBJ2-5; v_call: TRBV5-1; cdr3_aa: CASSPLGARKETQYF; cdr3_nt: TGCGCCAGCAGCCCTTTGGGGGCCAGGAAAGAGACCCAGTACTTC
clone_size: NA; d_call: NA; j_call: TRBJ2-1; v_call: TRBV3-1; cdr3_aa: CASSQEPGEVEQFF; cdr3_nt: TGTGCCAGCAGCCAAGAGCCCGGGGAAGTTGAGCAGTTCTTC
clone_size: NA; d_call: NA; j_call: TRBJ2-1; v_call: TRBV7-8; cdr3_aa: CASSLGRVNNEQFF; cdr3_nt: TGTGCCAGCAGCTTAGGAAGGGTTAACAATGAGCAGTTCTTC
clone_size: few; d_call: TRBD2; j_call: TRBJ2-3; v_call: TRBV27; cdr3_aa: CASRRPGTRDTQYF; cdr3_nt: TGTGCCAGCAGGCGTCCCGGGACTAGGGATACGCAGTATTTT
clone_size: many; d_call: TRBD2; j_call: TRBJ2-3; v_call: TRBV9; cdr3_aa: CASSRGLAGGIGGGTDTQYF; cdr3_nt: TGTGCCAGCAGCAGGGGACTAGCGGGAGGGATAGGAGGGGGCACAGATACGCAGTATTTT
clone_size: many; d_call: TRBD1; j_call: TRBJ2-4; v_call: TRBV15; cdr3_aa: CATSFGTGGNIQYF; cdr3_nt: TGTGCCACCAGCTTCGGGACAGGGGGAAACATTCAGTACTTC
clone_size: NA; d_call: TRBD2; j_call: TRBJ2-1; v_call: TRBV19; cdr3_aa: CASMVTSGVGLEQFF; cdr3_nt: TGTGCCAGTATGGTGACTAGCGGGGTGGGTCTTGAGCAGTTCTTC
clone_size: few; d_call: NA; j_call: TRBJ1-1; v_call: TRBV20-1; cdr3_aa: CICTVNTEAFF; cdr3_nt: TGCATCTGTACCGTGAACACTGAAGCTTTCTTT
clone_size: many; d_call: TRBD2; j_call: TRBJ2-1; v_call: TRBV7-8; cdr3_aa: CASSLAQGGTRQFF; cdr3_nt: TGTGCCAGCAGCTTAGCGCAAGGGGGGACTAGGCAGTTCTTC
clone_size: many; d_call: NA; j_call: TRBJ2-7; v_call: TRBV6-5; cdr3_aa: CASSYGGVGSYEQYF; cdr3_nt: TGTGCCAGCAGTTACGGCGGGGTTGGGTCCTACGAGCAGTACTTC
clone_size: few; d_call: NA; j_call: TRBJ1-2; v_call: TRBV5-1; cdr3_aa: CASSPRALGQPLRDYGYTF; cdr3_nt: TGCGCCAGCAGCCCACGGGCCTTAGGACAGCCCCTTCGGGACTATGGCTACACCTTC
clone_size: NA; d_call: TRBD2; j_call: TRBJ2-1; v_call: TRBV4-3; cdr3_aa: CASSPLGAGVTEQFF; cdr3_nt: TGCGCCAGCAGCCCACTCGGAGCGGGAGTCACTGAGCAGTTCTTC
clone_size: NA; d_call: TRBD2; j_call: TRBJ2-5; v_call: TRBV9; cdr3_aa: CASSKLPGLAGPQETQYF; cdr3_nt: TGTGCCAGCAGCAAACTACCGGGACTAGCGGGGCCGCAAGAGACCCAGTACTTC
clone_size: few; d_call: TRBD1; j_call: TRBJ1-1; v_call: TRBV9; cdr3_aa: CASSPRAGGTEAFF; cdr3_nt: TGTGCCAGCAGCCCCAGGGCAGGGGGCACTGAAGCTTTCTTT
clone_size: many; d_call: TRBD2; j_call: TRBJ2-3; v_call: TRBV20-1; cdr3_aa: CSALSPAGGSDTQYF; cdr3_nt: TGCAGTGCTTTAAGCCCCGCGGGGGGCTCAGATACGCAGTATTTT
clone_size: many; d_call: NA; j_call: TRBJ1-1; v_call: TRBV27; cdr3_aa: CASSALASGTGTEAFF; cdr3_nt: TGTGCCAGCAGTGCCCTGGCCTCCGGGACGGGAACTGAAGCTTTCTTT
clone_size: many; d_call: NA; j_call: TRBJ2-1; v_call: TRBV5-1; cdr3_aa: CASSLIDPINEQFF; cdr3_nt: TGCGCCAGCAGCTTGATCGATCCCATCAATGAGCAGTTCTTC
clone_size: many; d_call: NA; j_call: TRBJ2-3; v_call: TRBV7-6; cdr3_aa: CASGGRGQTTDTQYF; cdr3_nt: TGTGCCAGCGGGGGACGGGGTCAGACCACAGATACGCAGTATTTT
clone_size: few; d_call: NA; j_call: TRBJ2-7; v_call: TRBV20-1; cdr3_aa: CSAVAPGVGLYEQYF; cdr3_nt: TGCAGTGCGGTAGCGCCAGGAGTGGGGCTCTACGAGCAGTACTTC
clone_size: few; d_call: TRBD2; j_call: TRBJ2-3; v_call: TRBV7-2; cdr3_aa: CASSPRRFSGAFSTDTQYF; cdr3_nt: TGTGCCAGCAGCCCGAGGAGATTTAGCGGGGCCTTTAGCACAGATACGCAGTATTTT
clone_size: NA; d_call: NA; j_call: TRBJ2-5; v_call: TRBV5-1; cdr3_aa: CASSLAGGGVVETQYF; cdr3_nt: TGCGCCAGCAGCTTGGCCGGAGGCGGGGTGGTAGAGACCCAGTACTTC
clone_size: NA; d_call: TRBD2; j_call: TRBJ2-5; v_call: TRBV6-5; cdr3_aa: CASSTPGLAAATQYF; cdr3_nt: TGTGCCAGCAGTACTCCGGGACTAGCGGCGGCGACCCAGTACTTC
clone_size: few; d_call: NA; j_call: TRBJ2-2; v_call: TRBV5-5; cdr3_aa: CASSPQFPGELFF; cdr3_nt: TGTGCCAGCAGCCCACAGTTTCCCGGGGAGCTGTTTTTT
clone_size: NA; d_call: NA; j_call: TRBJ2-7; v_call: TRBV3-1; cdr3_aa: CASSGDYEQYF; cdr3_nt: TGTGCCAGCAGCGGGGACTACGAGCAGTACTTC